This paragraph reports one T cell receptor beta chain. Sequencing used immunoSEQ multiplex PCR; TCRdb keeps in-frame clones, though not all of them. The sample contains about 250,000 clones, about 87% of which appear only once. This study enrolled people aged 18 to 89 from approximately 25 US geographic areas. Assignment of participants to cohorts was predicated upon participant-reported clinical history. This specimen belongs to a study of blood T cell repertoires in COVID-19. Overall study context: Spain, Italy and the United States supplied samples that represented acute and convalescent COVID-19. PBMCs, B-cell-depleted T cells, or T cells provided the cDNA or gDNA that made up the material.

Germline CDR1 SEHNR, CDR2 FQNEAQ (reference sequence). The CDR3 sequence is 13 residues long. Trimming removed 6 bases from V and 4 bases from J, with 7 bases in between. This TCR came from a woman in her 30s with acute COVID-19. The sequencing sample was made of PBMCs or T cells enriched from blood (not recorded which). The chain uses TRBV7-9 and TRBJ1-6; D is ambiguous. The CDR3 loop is CASRTEYNSPLHF. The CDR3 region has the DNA TGTGCCAGCAGAACAGAGTATAATTCACCCCTCCACTTT.